The clone carrying this T cell receptor (beta chain) was found a few times. Its specificity is not known. The CDR3 runs 17 residues. The J segment lost 7 bases and the V segment lost 2 bases, leaving 13 bases of the junction unmatched. The germline CDR1 and CDR2 sequences are LNHNV and YYDKDF (reference sequence). The entry originates in a study of CD8 T cells in ankylosing spondylitis. Findings and caveats of the study: The clones that were linked to disease were reported to be significantly enriched in matched synovial fluid samples from ankylosing spondylitis patients. Disease-associated clones were CD8+ and fairly uncommon in peripheral blood. It appeared that ankylosing spondylitis blood was characterized by a TCR beta motif of fewer than 10 highly homologous variants.

As the method for making TCR beta libraries, quantitative 5'-RACE with molecular barcodes was used. MiXCR, applied by TCRdb to the 5' RACE reads, yields one record per CDR3 protein. This table has about 150,000 distinct CDR3 sequences, around 45% appearing once. Sequences were obtained from synovial fluid, either unsorted or a sorted T cell fraction (not recorded which). This TCR came from a male donor with ankylosing spondylitis. The genes are TRBV15 and TRBJ1-5; 8 bases are a match to TRBD1. The DNA for the CDR3 is TGTGCCACCAGCAGACATGGGGACAGGCGCTTTGGGCAGCCCCAGCATTTT. Translation gives CATSRHGDRRFGQPQHF.